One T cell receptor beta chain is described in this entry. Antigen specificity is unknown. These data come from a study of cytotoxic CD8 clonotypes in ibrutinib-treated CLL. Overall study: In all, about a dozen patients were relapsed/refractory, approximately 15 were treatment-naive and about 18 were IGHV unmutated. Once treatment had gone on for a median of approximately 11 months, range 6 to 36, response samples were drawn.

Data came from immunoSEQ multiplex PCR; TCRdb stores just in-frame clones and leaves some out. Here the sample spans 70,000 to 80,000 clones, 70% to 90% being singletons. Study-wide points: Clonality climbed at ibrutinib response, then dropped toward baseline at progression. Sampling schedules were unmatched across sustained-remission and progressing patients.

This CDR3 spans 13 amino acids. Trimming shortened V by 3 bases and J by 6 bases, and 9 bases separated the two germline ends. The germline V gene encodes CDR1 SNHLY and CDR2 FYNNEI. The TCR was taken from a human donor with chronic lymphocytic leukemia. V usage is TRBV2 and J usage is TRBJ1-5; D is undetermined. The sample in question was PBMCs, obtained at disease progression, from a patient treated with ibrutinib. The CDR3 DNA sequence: TGTGCCAGCAGTGACACGATTCCTCAGCCCCAGCATTTT. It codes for CASSDTIPQPQHF.